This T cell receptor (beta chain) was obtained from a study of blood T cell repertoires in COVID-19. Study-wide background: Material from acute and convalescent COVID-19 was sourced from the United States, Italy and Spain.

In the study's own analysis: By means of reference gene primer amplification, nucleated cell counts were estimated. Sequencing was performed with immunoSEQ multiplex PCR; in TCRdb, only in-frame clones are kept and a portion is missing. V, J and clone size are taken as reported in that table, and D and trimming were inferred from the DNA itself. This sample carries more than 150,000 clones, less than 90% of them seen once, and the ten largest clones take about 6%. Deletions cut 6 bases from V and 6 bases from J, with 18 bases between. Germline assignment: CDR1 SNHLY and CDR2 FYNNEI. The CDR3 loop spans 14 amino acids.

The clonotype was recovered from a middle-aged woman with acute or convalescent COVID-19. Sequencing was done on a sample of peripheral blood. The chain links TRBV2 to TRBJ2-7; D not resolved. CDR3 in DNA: TGTGCCAGCAGAATTCTCGGGTCTGGTTTCGAGCAGTACTTC. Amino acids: CASRILGSGFEQYF.